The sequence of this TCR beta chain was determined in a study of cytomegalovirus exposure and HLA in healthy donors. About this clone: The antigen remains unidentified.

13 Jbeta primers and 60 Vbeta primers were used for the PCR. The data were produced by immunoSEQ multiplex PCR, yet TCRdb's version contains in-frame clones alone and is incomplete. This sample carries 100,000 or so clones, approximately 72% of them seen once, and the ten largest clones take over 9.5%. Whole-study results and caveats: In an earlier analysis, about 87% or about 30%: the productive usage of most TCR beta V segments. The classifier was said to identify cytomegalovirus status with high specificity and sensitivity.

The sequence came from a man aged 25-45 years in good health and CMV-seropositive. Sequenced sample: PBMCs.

The CDR3 loop is CASSSFHRDSSYEQYF. CDR3 sequence (DNA): TGTGCCAGCAGCTCATTTCACCGGGACAGCTCCTACGAGCAGTACTTC. This chain links TRBV7-8 with TRBJ2-7, with 7 positions matching TRBD1. There are 16 residues in the CDR3. The junction had 9 bases not matched to a gene; V was cut back by 4 bases and J by 0 bases. Germline-derived CDR1 and CDR2 are SGHVS and FQNEAQ. The variable domain in full, with the rest retrieved from reference TRBV7-8 and TRBJ2-7, is GAGVSQSPRYKVAKRGQDVALRCDPISGHVSLFWYQQALGQGPEFLTYFQNEAQLDKSGLPSDRFFAERPEGSVSTLKIQRTQQEDSAVYLCASSSFHRDSSYEQYFGPGTRLTVT.